This TCR beta chain was profiled in a study of T-cell memory formation after mild COVID-19. General study findings and limits: Memory sampled before infection contained some responding clones, suggesting cross-reactive memory joined.

The trim removed 4 bases at V and 5 bases at J, leaving 5 bases unmatched. The CDR3 contains 14 residues. The germline V gene has CDR1 ENHRY and CDR2 SYGVKD. This clonotype was seen more than once but under ten times. Its specificity is unknown. TCRdb re-analysed the 5' RACE reads in MiXCR, keeping a single row per CDR3 protein. The repertoire includes about 180,000 distinct CDR3 sequences, around 15% of them detected once, and approximately 2.2% sits in the top ten. The sequence was obtained from an adult woman who had mild COVID-19 (a few samples of this study predate the infection). Cell type and time point are not known. The chain has TRBV10-3 and TRBJ1-2; 9 nucleotides agree with TRBD1. Sequenced input: PBMCs or a T cell subset sorted from them (not recorded which). The CDR3 nucleotides are TGTGCCATCAGTGGACAGGGGGATCGGTATGGCTACACCTTC. It codes for CAISGQGDRYGYTF.